Below, 18 T cell receptor beta chains from the same sample are listed, as sequenced in a study of tumor and adjacent non-tumor tissue in lung cancer. TCRbeta libraries were built with three rounds of nested PCR, modified from ARM-PCR. TCRdb reprocessed the multiplex PCR reads via MiXCR and lists one record per CDR3 protein. This table has tens of thousands of distinct CDR3 sequences, about two thirds appearing once. The template was RNA from unsorted bulk tissue. Sequencing input: lung tumor tissue. Receptors were obtained from a woman between 70 and 85 years old with non-small cell lung cancer.

Comment on this clonotype: Germline is not matched at one junction end, which may reflect a read error. This chain links TRBV4-2 with TRBJ1-5; 7 bases agree with TRBD1. The germline V gene encodes CDR1 LGHNA and CDR2 YNFKEQ. The CDR3 totals 16 residues. The CDR3 loop is CAISQDLQGGNQPQHF. The CDR3 nucleotides are TGTGCCATCAGCCAAGATCTGCAGGGGGGTAATCAGCCCCAGCATTTT.

Worth noting for this clonotype: This clone may be a read error of a much larger clone one base away. The V call is TRBV29-1, the J call TRBJ1-1, with D hard to call. In germline, CDR1 is SQVTM, CDR2 ANQGSEA. The CDR3 extends over 14 amino acids. CDR3 loop: CSIEDRFLKKGAIF. CDR3 in DNA: TGCAGCATTGAAGATAGATTCTTGAAAAAGGGAGCTATCTTT.

This clonotype was counted between two and nine times. The chain couples TRBV20-1 to TRBJ2-3, with 9 nucleotides matching TRBD2. After removal of 6 bases from V and 6 bases from J, the junction contained 1 base not matched to a gene. The CDR3 sequence is 11 residues long. Germline assignment: CDR1 DFQATT and CDR2 SNEGSKA (reference sequence). CDR3 protein: CSALAGDTQYF. Here the CDR3 DNA reads TGCAGTGCCCTAGCGGGGGATACGCAGTATTTT.

Details on this clonotype: Here the CDR3 omits its conserved ending phenylalanine or tryptophan, so a read error is the likely source. J is TRBJ2-1 and V is TRBV5-1; 10 nucleotides match TRBD2. The ends lost 4 bases at V and 2 bases at J; junction bases unmatched: 9. CDR1 is SGHRS, CDR2 YFSETQ, per germline. The CDR3 totals 17 residues. CDR3 DNA sequence: TGCGCCAGCAGCCTTACCGACGGGACTAGCGCCTACAATGAGCAGTTCCTC. It encodes CASSLTDGTSAYNEQFL.

This sequence joins TRBV6-6 and TRBJ2-7, with D maybe TRBD1 (5 bases). The CDR3 has 14 residues. Germline V gene sequence: CDR1 MNHNY, CDR2 SVGAGI (reference sequence). The V end was cut by 5 bases, the J end by 9 bases, with 20 bases between. The CDR3 loop reads CASSADTSTAWQYF. The CDR3 bases are TGTGCCAGCAGTGCGGACACCTCTACTGCCTGGCAGTACTTC.

Turning to this clonotype: One junction end disagrees with the germline gene, perhaps due to a read error. The V gene is TRBV12-3 or TRBV12-4, the J gene TRBJ1-5; 8 bases are shared with TRBD1. CDR3 length: 15 amino acids. The CDR3 nucleotides are TGTCCCAGCAGTCGGGGACAGGTCCGCAATCAGCCCCAGCATTTT. Protein: CPSSRGQVRNQPQHF.

Comments on this clonotype: Compared with germline, one end of the junction differs, possibly owing to a read error. J is TRBJ1-3 and V is TRBV11-2, with 7 bases fitting TRBD1. CDR1 SGHAT and CDR2 FQNNGV come from the germline V gene. This CDR3 is 14 amino acids long. CDR3 nucleotides: TGTGCCAGCAGCCCCCGGACAGGTGGAAACACCTTATATTTT. Translation gives CASSPRTGGNTLYF.

Of note for this clonotype: This may arise from a read error, as a much more abundant clone is one base away. The chain recombines TRBV30 with TRBJ2-5, with 11 bases lining up with TRBD2. Germline CDR1 reads GTSNPN; CDR2 reads SVGIG (reference sequence). Trimming removed 2 bases from V and 9 bases from J; junction bases left unmatched: 11. The CDR3 covers 15 residues. As DNA, the CDR3 is TGTGCCTGGAGTCCTACCGGGACTAGCGGAACGGCCCAGTACTTC. It codes for CAWSPTGTSGTAQYF.

The rearrangement links TRBV5-1 to TRBJ2-7; 10 bases map to TRBD1. The V and J ends lost 0 bases and 4 bases, in that order; junction bases with no gene match: 4. The CDR3 contains 15 residues. In germline, CDR1 is SGHRS, CDR2 YFSETQ. CDR3 residues: CASSLAPGQGYEQYF. In DNA, the CDR3 is TGCGCCAGCAGCTTGGCCCCGGGACAGGGGTACGAGCAGTACTTC.

This clonotype was detected once. The rearrangement joins TRBV7-9 to TRBJ2-3, with a tentative D call TRBD1 (6 bases). The germline V gene encodes CDR1 SEHNR and CDR2 FQNEAQ (reference sequence). This CDR3 is built from 14 residues. V gave up 5 bases and J gave up 15 bases, with 24 bases separating them. The DNA of the CDR3 is TGTGCCAGCAGCATAGGGGGACGGGGAGATACACACTATTTT. This sequence encodes CASSIGGRGDTHYF.

This clonotype is labeled as medium-sized. The rearrangement links TRBV12-3 or TRBV12-4 to TRBJ2-3, with D tentatively TRBD1 (6 bases). V lost 3 bases and J 4 bases, leaving 14 bases between the germline ends. The CDR3 has 15 amino acids. The chain's CDR3 is CASSLVAPGADTQYF. The CDR3 bases are TGTGCCAGCAGTTTGGTGGCCCCAGGGGCAGATACGCAGTATTTT.

This clonotype has at least ten counts. The chain carries TRBV6-4 and TRBJ2-2, with 12 bases aligning to TRBD1. Per the germline V gene, CDR1 is MRHNA and CDR2 is SNTAGT. After removal of 2 bases from V and 2 bases from J, the junction contained 9 bases not matched to a gene. This CDR3 has 19 amino acids. CDR3 protein: CASSDGGDRGPINTGELFF. The CDR3 DNA sequence: TGTGCCAGCAGTGACGGAGGGGACAGGGGGCCCATTAACACCGGGGAGCTGTTTTTT.

The chain is built from TRBV4-1 and TRBJ2-5, with TRBD2 matching 9 bases. Germline V gene lookup returns CDR1 MGHRA and CDR2 YSYEKL. With V trimmed by 2 bases and J by 5 bases, 15 bases remained unmatched. The CDR3 runs 18 residues. The CDR3 loop is CASSQSPVMLAGSETQYF. CDR3 nucleotide sequence: TGCGCCAGCAGCCAATCCCCAGTGATGCTAGCGGGATCGGAGACCCAGTACTTC.

This clonotype was seen only a few times. The rearrangement joins TRBV7-3 to TRBJ2-1; a weak D match, TRBD1 (5 bases). Trimming took 3 bases from V and 4 from J, leaving 13 bases between them. The CDR3 totals 15 residues. Germline loops: CDR1 SGHTA, CDR2 FQGTGA. This CDR3 is CASSFDSSGYNEQFF. CDR3 DNA: TGTGCCAGCAGCTTTGACAGTTCTGGGTACAATGAGCAGTTCTTC.

With respect to this clonotype: Because it lacks the conserved phenylalanine or tryptophan at the end, this CDR3 is likely a read error. The chain joins TRBV10-3 to TRBJ1-5, with D perhaps matching TRBD1 (6 bases). The V end lost 11 bases, the J end lost 5 bases, and 19 bases lay between the germline ends. This CDR3 has 14 residues. Germline CDR1 ENHRY, CDR2 SYGVKD. CDR3 nucleotides: TGTGCCGTCGGGGGGCAGGACCCGGATCAGCCCCAGCATTCT. It yields the protein CAVGGQDPDQPQHS.

On this clonotype: A much larger clone is a single base away; this may be a read error. The rearrangement uses TRBV24-1 and TRBJ2-3; 10 positions agree with TRBD2. CDR3 length: 15 amino acids. Germline V CDR1 and CDR2: KGHDR, SFDVKD. DNA for the CDR3: TGTGCCTCCCAGTCAGCGGGAGGGGGGACAGAAACGCAGTATTTT. It yields the protein CASQSAGGGTETQYF.

The chain uses TRBV7-8 and TRBJ2-7, with D possibly being TRBD1 (6 bases). The V end was cut by 1 base, the J end by 5 bases, with 15 bases between. Germline V CDR1 and CDR2: SGHVS, FQNEAQ. The CDR3 contains 15 residues. The chain's CDR3 is CASSLGTGHSHEQYF. The CDR3 nucleotides read TGTGCCAGCAGCTTAGGTACAGGGCATTCCCACGAGCAGTACTTC.

Points on this clonotype: Without the conserved terminal phenylalanine or tryptophan, this CDR3 likely stems from a read error. The gene calls are TRBV7-2 and TRBJ2-1, with 10 positions matching TRBD1. Germline lookup yields CDR1 SGHTA and CDR2 FQGNSA. V trimming: 5 bases; J trimming: 1 base; junction bases outside the gene matches: 2. The CDR3 runs to 15 residues. The CDR3 region has the DNA TGTGCCAGCAGCCCGGACAGGGGGTCCTACAATGAGCAGTTCCTC. Translated: CASSPDRGSYNEQFL.